This entry lists 24 T cell receptor beta chains sequenced from one sample in a study of IL-32 and malignant T cell survival in cutaneous lymphoma. These samples are blood from patients with leukemic cutaneous T cell lymphoma, called Sezary syndrome. Produced via immunoSEQ multiplex PCR; TCRdb's table is partial and in-frame only. This sample has roughly 2,200 clones, with over 80% found just once. Material: blood, obtained on day 0. The receptors were gathered from a human donor with cutaneous T cell lymphoma.

The CDR3 bases are TGTGCCAGGAACCCGGACGGAGAGACCCAGTACTTC. The encoded protein is CARNPDGETQYF. The V call is TRBV28, the J call TRBJ2-5; no clear D gene. Germline V gene lookup returns CDR1 MDHEN and CDR2 SYDVKM. V was shortened by 9 bases and J by 4 bases, with 12 bases between the two germline ends. The CDR3 covers 12 residues.

This clone was counted a few times. This sample includes further DNA sequences coding for the same CDR3. The CDR3 nucleotides read TGCGCCAGCAGCCAAAGAACAGGAAGGGAGCAGTACTTC. This codes for CASSQRTGREQYF. The chain recombines TRBV4-1 with TRBJ2-7, with D maybe TRBD1 (5 bases). The CDR3 runs 13 residues. Germline V gives CDR1 MGHRA, CDR2 YSYEKL. Trimming pared 2 bases from V and 7 bases from J, leaving 12 bases between.

This clone was detected only once. The chain recombines TRBV7-6 with TRBJ2-1; no firm D call. Germline V gene sequence: CDR1 SGHVS, CDR2 FNYEAQ. The CDR3 consists of 13 residues. V shed 5 bases and J shed 3 bases, with 8 bases lying between them. The CDR3 region has the DNA TGTGCCAGCAGCCTAGTGTTCTACAATGAGCAGTTCTTC. The encoded protein is CASSLVFYNEQFF.

V is TRBV15 and J is TRBJ1-2; no clear D gene. CDR1 is LNHNV, CDR2 YYDKDF, per germline (reference sequence). The CDR3 has 18 residues. Trimming pared 0 bases from V and 1 base from J, leaving 18 bases between. CDR3 DNA: TGTGCCACCAGCAGAGATAGCAACCCCGGGCCGGATAACTATGGCTACACCTTC. The encoded protein is CATSRDSNPGPDNYGYTF.

V is TRBV7-6 and J is TRBJ2-3, with TRBD2 matching over 9 bases. The CDR3 sequence is 15 residues long. The V gene end was trimmed by 5 bases and the J gene end by 0 bases; junction bases not matched to a gene: 3. Germline V gives CDR1 SGHVS, CDR2 FNYEAQ. The CDR3 region is CASSETSGSTDTQYF. The CDR3, as DNA: TGTGCCAGCAGCGAGACTAGCGGAAGCACAGATACGCAGTATTTT.

Judged by abundance, this clone is hyperexpanded. The chain is built from TRBV29-1 and TRBJ2-2; TRBD1 agrees at 7 bases. The germline V gene has CDR1 SQVTM and CDR2 ANQGSEA. Trimming removed 1 base from V and 1 base from J; junction bases left unmatched: 0. CDR3 length equals 14 residues. CDR3 nucleotides: TGCAGCGTTGAAGGGACAGGGAACACCGGGGAGCTGTTTTTT. Translated, it gives CSVEGTGNTGELFF.

The CDR3 region is CASSYSYRERGDTEAFF. As DNA, the CDR3 is TGTGCCAGCAGCTACTCCTACAGGGAAAGAGGGGACACTGAAGCTTTCTTT. The genes are TRBV7-9 and TRBJ1-1, with D possibly matching TRBD1 (6 bases). Trimming pared 4 bases from V and 3 bases from J, leaving 21 bases between. The length of the CDR3 is 17 residues. Germline V lookup: CDR1 SEHNR, CDR2 FQNEAQ (reference sequence).

This chain joins TRBV7-6 and TRBJ1-6; D uncertain. Trimming took off 4 bases at V and 10 bases at J, with 23 bases between the two ends. The CDR3 has 17 residues. The germline V gene has CDR1 SGHVS and CDR2 FNYEAQ. The chain's CDR3 is CASSSHDKGGRRSPLHF. The CDR3 nucleotides are TGTGCCAGCAGCTCCCACGACAAGGGTGGTCGACGCTCACCCCTCCACTTT.

This clone was seen more than once but under ten times. The V gene is TRBV18, the J gene TRBJ1-5; 7 positions match TRBD1. The CDR3 totals 15 residues. Germline V CDR1 and CDR2: KGHSH, LQKENI. V lost 3 bases and J lost 5; bases outside the gene matches: 7. The CDR3 coding sequence is TGTGCCAGCTCACCGGGAACAGGGGCCTATCAGCCCCAGCATTTT. Translated: CASSPGTGAYQPQHF.

This clone has more than one count but fewer than ten. This chain connects TRBV21-1 to TRBJ2-7; the table names TRBD1, a call not compared with the DNA. TRBV21-1 is a pseudogene. The CDR3 loop spans 17 amino acids. As DNA, the CDR3 is TGTGCCAGCAGCGAAGTAAGCCGGGACAGGGCTACCTACGAGCAGTACTTC. As protein: CASSEVSRDRATYEQYF.

The V gene is TRBV19, the J gene TRBJ2-6; D is uncertain. Germline CDR1 reads LNHDA; CDR2 reads SQIVND (reference sequence). Trimming removed 8 bases from V and 0 bases from J, with 5 bases in between. CDR3 length: 13 amino acids. CDR3 amino acids: CASSISGANVLTF. DNA for the CDR3: TGTGCCAGTTCCATCTCTGGGGCCAACGTCCTGACTTTC.

This rearrangement joins TRBV28 to TRBJ1-1, with TRBD1 as a possible D gene (6 bases). CDR1 is MDHEN and CDR2 is SYDVKM in the germline V gene. The CDR3 is 15 residues long. V was clipped by 5 bases and J by 3 bases, with 16 bases between them. CDR3 protein: CASSRGSGTYTEAFF. DNA of the CDR3: TGTGCCAGCAGTCGCGGTTCGGGGACATACACTGAAGCTTTCTTT.

The CDR3, as DNA: TGTGCCAGCAGCGCCGCACTTGCCGGGACAGGGGCCGACGAGCAGTACTTC. This translates into CASSAALAGTGADEQYF. The chain links TRBV9 to TRBJ2-7; TRBD1 agrees at 10 bases. V lost 3 bases to trimming and J lost 5 bases; unmatched junction nucleotides: 14. Germline V gene sequence: CDR1 SGDLS, CDR2 YYNGEE. The CDR3 loop spans 17 amino acids.

This clone was seen only a few times. This rearrangement joins TRBV7-2 to TRBJ1-6; D gene unclear. The germline V gene has CDR1 SGHTA and CDR2 FQGNSA. The CDR3 spans 15 residues. Trimming removed 2 bases from V and 0 bases from J, with 5 bases in between. For the CDR3, the DNA is TGTGCCAGCAGCTTAATCCCCTCCTATAATTCACCCCTCCACTTT. This encodes CASSLIPSYNSPLHF.

The chain carries TRBV4-3 and TRBJ2-6; D is unclear. V was cut by 0 bases and J by 2 bases, with 11 bases left in between. This CDR3 spans 17 amino acids. Looked up from germline, CDR1 is LGHNA and CDR2 is YSLEER. The CDR3 DNA reads TGCGCCAGCAGCCAAGATCCCCCCCGGGCTGGGGCCAACGTCCTGACTTTC. Protein: CASSQDPPRAGANVLTF.

This chain uses TRBV6-6 with TRBJ2-7, with D perhaps given as TRBD1 or TRBD2 (5 bases each). CDR3 length: 15 amino acids. V lost 7 bases and J 2 bases, leaving 18 bases between the germline ends. CDR1 MNHNY and CDR2 SVGAGI come from the germline V gene (reference sequence). The CDR3 protein is CASNNRDRGTYEQYF. CDR3 DNA sequence: TGTGCCAGCAATAACCGGGACCGAGGCACCTACGAGCAGTACTTC.

The chain is built from TRBV29-1 and TRBJ2-1; 11 bases are a match to TRBD2. The CDR3 consists of 15 residues. Germline values: CDR1 SQVTM, CDR2 ANQGSEA. V was clipped by 0 bases and J by 7 bases; unmatched bases: 5. CDR3 loop: CSVEDQTSGNNEQFF. The CDR3 region has the DNA TGCAGCGTTGAAGATCAGACTAGCGGGAATAATGAGCAGTTCTTC.

The V call is TRBV2, the J call TRBJ2-7; 11 bases agree with TRBD1. Per germline, CDR1 SNHLY and CDR2 FYNNEI. This CDR3 contains 15 residues. V trimming: 4 bases; J trimming: 4 bases; junction bases outside the gene matches: 6. Written as DNA, the CDR3 is TGTGCCAGCAGTGGATGGACAGGGGGCGGATACGAGCAGTACTTC. This translates into CASSGWTGGGYEQYF.

This chain connects TRBV4-3 to TRBJ1-2; weak D call: TRBD1 (5 bases). Germline assignment: CDR1 LGHNA and CDR2 YSLEER. This CDR3 is built from 15 residues. V was shortened by 0 bases and J by 1 base, with 9 bases between the two germline ends. CDR3 region: CASSQDPQGNYGYTF. CDR3 in DNA: TGCGCCAGCAGCCAAGATCCCCAGGGTAACTATGGCTACACCTTC.

The chain employs TRBV11-3 and TRBJ2-7; 10 bases fit TRBD1. Losses at the gene ends were 6 bases for V and 5 bases for J; bases not matched to a gene: 4. Germline values: CDR1 SGHNT, CDR2 YENEEA. The CDR3 is made up of 13 amino acids. CDR3 residues: CASSPTGGNEQYF. The CDR3 nucleotides read TGTGCCAGCAGTCCGACAGGGGGCAACGAGCAGTACTTC.

The sample holds a few counts of this clone. This chain links TRBV6-5 with TRBJ1-2; D is possibly TRBD1 (6 bases). The ends were cut back, 0 bases at V and 5 bases at J, with 13 bases in the middle. Germline assignment: CDR1 MNHEY and CDR2 SVGAGI. CDR3 length: 15 residues. The CDR3 protein is CASSYSTGYRYGYTF. CDR3 DNA: TGTGCCAGCAGTTACTCAACAGGGTATCGGTATGGCTACACCTTC.

This rearrangement joins TRBV28 to TRBJ2-5; 7 bases line up with TRBD2. The CDR3 totals 16 residues. The germline V gene has CDR1 MDHEN and CDR2 SYDVKM. With V trimmed by 0 bases and J by 5 bases, 9 bases remained unmatched. The CDR3 loop reads CASSLWVTRGVETQYF. The CDR3 region has the DNA TGTGCCAGCAGTTTATGGGTCACCCGGGGGGTGGAGACCCAGTACTTC. Together with reference TRBV28 and TRBJ2-5, the CDR3 gives the full variable domain: DVKVTQSSRYLVKRTGEKVFLECVQDMDHENMFWYRQDPGLGLRLIYFSYDVKMKEKGDIPEGYSVSREKKERFSLILESASTNQTSMYLCASSLWVTRGVETQYFGPGTRLLVL.

This clone was seen only once. V usage is TRBV27 and J usage is TRBJ2-7, with D possibly called TRBD1 or TRBD2 (5 bases each). CDR1 and CDR2 (germline): MNHEY, SMNVEV (reference sequence). V lost 3 bases, J lost 12 bases, and 21 bases lay in between. The CDR3 runs to 14 residues. The CDR3 loop reads CASSFSASGTHPYF. The CDR3 nucleotides read TGTGCCAGCAGTTTTTCCGCATCCGGGACCCATCCGTACTTC.

The J gene is TRBJ1-5, the V gene TRBV27; no firm D call. This CDR3 region has 13 residues. V was trimmed by 3 bases and J by 9 bases, leaving 12 bases between them. Germline-derived CDR1 and CDR2 are MNHEY and SMNVEV (reference sequence). CDR3 DNA: TGTGCCAGCAGTTTCCAAGGCTCAGGGCCCCAGCATTTT. Translating gives CASSFQGSGPQHF.